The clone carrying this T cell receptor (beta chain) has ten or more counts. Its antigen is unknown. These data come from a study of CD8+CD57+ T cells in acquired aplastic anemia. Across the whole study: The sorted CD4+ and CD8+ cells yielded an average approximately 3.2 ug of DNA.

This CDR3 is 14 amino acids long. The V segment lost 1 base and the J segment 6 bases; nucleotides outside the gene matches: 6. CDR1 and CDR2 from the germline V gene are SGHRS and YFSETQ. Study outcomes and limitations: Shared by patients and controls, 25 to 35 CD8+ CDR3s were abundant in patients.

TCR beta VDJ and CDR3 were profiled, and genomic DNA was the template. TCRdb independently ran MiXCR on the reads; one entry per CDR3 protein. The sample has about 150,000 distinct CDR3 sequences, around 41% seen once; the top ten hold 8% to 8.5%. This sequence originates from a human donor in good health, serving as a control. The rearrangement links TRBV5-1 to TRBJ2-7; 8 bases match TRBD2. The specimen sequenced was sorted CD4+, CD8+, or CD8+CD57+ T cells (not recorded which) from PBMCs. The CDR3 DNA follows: TGCGCCAGCAGCTTGTTAGGGACTAGTATCGAGCAGTACTTC. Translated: CASSLLGTSIEQYF.